Following are 24 T cell receptor beta chains from one sample sequenced in a study of T-cell memory formation after mild COVID-19. From the 5' RACE reads, TCRdb called clonotypes with MiXCR, one entry per CDR3 protein. The sample includes about 110,000 distinct CDR3 sequences, approximately 15% of them seen just once. The source material was PBMCs or a T cell subset sorted from them (not recorded which). The receptor set was obtained from a man aged 18 to 29 who had mild COVID-19 (a few samples of this study predate the infection). Cell type and time point are not known.

Ten or more counts support this clonotype. The chain joins TRBV29-1 to TRBJ2-3; the match to TRBD2 covers 7 bases. This CDR3 comprises 14 residues. Germline CDR1 is SQVTM and CDR2 is ANQGSEA. V was clipped by 6 bases and J by 5 bases; unmatched bases: 11. CDR3 protein: CSVERAGSGDTQYF. DNA for the CDR3: TGCAGCGTCGAGAGAGCGGGGTCCGGAGATACGCAGTATTTT.

This clonotype has more than one count but fewer than ten. V usage is TRBV27 and J usage is TRBJ2-7; D may be TRBD1 or TRBD2 (5 bases each). Germline-derived CDR1 and CDR2 are MNHEY and SMNVEV (reference sequence). The ends were cut back, 5 bases at V and 6 bases at J, with 17 bases in the middle. CDR3 length equals 14 residues. The CDR3 reads CASSDGAGIGEQYF. In nucleotides, the CDR3 is TGTGCCAGCAGTGACGGGGCAGGGATCGGCGAGCAGTACTTC.

The J gene is TRBJ2-3, the V gene TRBV4-1; 9 bases agree with TRBD2. Germline CDR1 MGHRA, CDR2 YSYEKL. V shed 3 bases, J shed 2 bases, and the junction held 3 bases outside the gene matches. The length of the CDR3 is 15 residues. The CDR3 DNA reads TGCGCCAGCAGCCAGAGCGGGGGGACCACAGATACGCAGTATTTT. Amino acid sequence: CASSQSGGTTDTQYF.

This clonotype was detected many times. The CDR3 reads CASSTGGSYEQYF. CDR3 sequence (DNA): TGTGCCAGCAGTACCGGGGGCTCCTACGAGCAGTACTTC. This chain links TRBV12-3 or TRBV12-4 with TRBJ2-7, with D perhaps matching TRBD2 (6 bases). The CDR3 has 13 amino acids. V dropped 5 bases and J dropped 0 bases, with 8 bases sitting between them.

This clonotype was detected a few times. The J gene is TRBJ1-2, the V gene TRBV28; D is uncertain. The germline V gene has CDR1 MDHEN and CDR2 SYDVKM. The CDR3 covers 12 residues. Trimming cost V 7 bases and J 2 bases, with 8 bases left between them. DNA for the CDR3: TGTGCCAGCACTGGAGCGAACTATGGCTACACCTTC. Translation: CASTGANYGYTF.

J is TRBJ1-1 and V is TRBV6-5, with D possibly TRBD1 on 5 matching bases. Germline V gives CDR1 MNHEY, CDR2 SVGAGI. Trimming took 0 bases from V and 4 from J, leaving 15 bases between them. The CDR3 contains 16 residues. The CDR3 region is CASSYSIPEGTTEAFF. The CDR3 nucleotides are TGTGCCAGCAGTTACTCGATTCCGGAAGGGACCACTGAAGCTTTCTTT.

The rearrangement joins TRBV7-6 to TRBJ2-1; 10 nucleotides match TRBD2. Trimming removed 1 base from V and 8 bases from J; junction bases left unmatched: 11. This CDR3 contains 17 residues. Germline values: CDR1 SGHVS, CDR2 FNYEAQ. CDR3 protein: CASSLEVAGGPQYEQFF. CDR3 in DNA: TGTGCCAGCAGCTTAGAGGTAGCGGGGGGCCCCCAGTATGAGCAGTTCTTC.

This chain links TRBV27 with TRBJ2-1; 8 positions match TRBD2. The CDR3 covers 14 residues. CDR1 is MNHEY, CDR2 SMNVEV, per germline (reference sequence). J was trimmed by 7 bases and V by 4 bases; bases with no gene match: 6. The CDR3 is CASSSGGGWNEQFF. CDR3 nucleotide sequence: TGTGCCAGCAGTTCCGGGGGGGGATGGAATGAGCAGTTCTTC.

In nucleotides, the CDR3 is TGTGCCAGCACGCCGGGAGGTAGCGGGGGGCCTTTCTACGAGCAGTACTTC. This translates into CASTPGGSGGPFYEQYF. V usage is TRBV9 and J usage is TRBJ2-7; 10 bases agree with TRBD2. The germline gives CDR1 SGDLS, CDR2 YYNGEE. The junction had 15 bases not matched to a gene; V was cut back by 6 bases and J by 3 bases. CDR3 length: 17 amino acids.

This clonotype was detected only a few times. The V and J genes are TRBV12-3 or TRBV12-4 and TRBJ2-3, with D perhaps TRBD2 (6 bases). CDR3 length equals 17 residues. The germline V and J ends were trimmed by 6 bases and 3 bases, with 22 bases remaining between them. The CDR3: CASSPNTGTQRTDTQYF. CDR3 DNA sequence: TGTGCCAGCAGCCCTAATACCGGGACTCAAAGGACAGATACGCAGTATTTT.

The table lists this clonotype with a few counts. The rearrangement joins TRBV4-2 to TRBJ2-1; D call uncertain. CDR3 size: 15 residues. V was pared by 7 bases and J by 0 bases, with 13 bases between. Per germline, CDR1 LGHNA and CDR2 YNFKEQ. CDR3 loop: CASNPTASSYNEQFF. CDR3 nucleotides: TGTGCCAGCAACCCGACCGCGAGCTCCTACAATGAGCAGTTCTTC.

V and J are TRBV6-5 and TRBJ2-7; 10 bases match TRBD1. This CDR3 has 15 amino acids. Trimming removed 5 bases from V and 3 bases from J; junction bases left unmatched: 7. Germline V lookup: CDR1 MNHEY, CDR2 SVGAGI. This chain's CDR3 is CASSTPGQGYYEQYF. The CDR3 DNA is TGTGCCAGCAGTACGCCGGGACAGGGGTACTACGAGCAGTACTTC.

Note on this clonotype: The CDR3 carries no conserved terminal phenylalanine or tryptophan, so it likely arises from a read error. The rearrangement links TRBV5-1 to TRBJ2-3, with a possible D match to TRBD1 (6 bases). Trimming cost V 3 bases and J 1 base, with 9 bases left between them. CDR1 SGHRS and CDR2 YFSETQ come from the germline V gene. There are 14 residues in the CDR3. DNA for the CDR3: TGCGCCAGCAGCTCCAGGGGTGGCACAGATACGCAGTATCTT. This codes for CASSSRGGTDTQYL.

This clonotype was counted ten times or more. The chain combines TRBV4-1 with TRBJ1-2; TRBD1 matches at 8 bases. The CDR3 is made up of 16 amino acids. Germline CDR1 and CDR2: MGHRA and YSYEKL. Trimming removed 4 bases from V and 0 bases from J; junction bases left unmatched: 7. The DNA for the CDR3 is TGCGCCAGCAGCCCAGAGGGGACAGGAGCTAACTATGGCTACACCTTC. This translates into CASSPEGTGANYGYTF.

The chain recombines TRBV7-6 with TRBJ2-7; 9 nucleotides align to TRBD1. CDR3 length: 16 amino acids. Trimming at V came to 5 bases and at J to 0 bases, leaving 8 bases not matched to a gene. Germline V CDR1 and CDR2: SGHVS, FNYEAQ. CDR3 nucleotides: TGTGCCAGCAGCAATTCGGGACAGGGATTCTCCTACGAGCAGTACTTC. This gives the protein CASSNSGQGFSYEQYF.

Only a few counts were recorded for this clonotype. The rearrangement joins TRBV19 to TRBJ2-1, with D possibly being TRBD2 (6 bases). Germline CDR1 LNHDA, CDR2 SQIVND (reference sequence). The CDR3 has 14 residues. V was cut by 7 bases and J by 4 bases, with 14 bases left in between. CDR3 coding DNA: TGTGCCAGTACCCTCGGGGGAGCATACAATGAGCAGTTCTTC. Translated: CASTLGGAYNEQFF.

This clonotype was observed a few times. V gene TRBV20-1 combines with J gene TRBJ1-2, with 11 positions matching TRBD1. The V and J ends lost 0 bases and 4 bases, in that order; junction bases with no gene match: 1. Germline V CDR1 and CDR2: DFQATT, SNEGSKA (reference sequence). CDR3 length: 14 amino acids. CDR3 amino acids: CSAREDRGPYGYTF. CDR3 in DNA: TGCAGTGCTAGAGAGGACAGGGGGCCCTATGGCTACACCTTC.

This clonotype was seen many times. This chain joins TRBV4-2 and TRBJ2-5, with TRBD2 matching over 11 bases. Trimming removed 2 bases from V and 0 bases from J; junction bases left unmatched: 2. Germline values: CDR1 LGHNA, CDR2 YNFKEQ. The length of the CDR3 is 16 residues. The CDR3 loop reads CASSQTTSGDQETQYF. DNA for the CDR3: TGTGCCAGCAGCCAAACGACTAGCGGGGACCAAGAGACCCAGTACTTC.

This clonotype showed up many times. Here the CDR3 DNA reads TGTGCCAGCAGCCCAGGAGGGGGAAATACAGAGACCCAGTACTTC. Translating it yields CASSPGGGNTETQYF. The chain uses TRBV4-2 and TRBJ2-5; the D call may be TRBD1 or TRBD2 (6 bases each). This CDR3 has 15 residues. Germline V CDR1 and CDR2: LGHNA, YNFKEQ. V lost 4 bases to trimming and J lost 4 bases, with 16 bases between them.

The rearrangement uses TRBV11-2 and TRBJ2-3, with 10 bases fitting TRBD1. Unmatched junction bases numbered 6, after V lost 2 bases and J lost 4 bases. The germline V gene encodes CDR1 SGHAT and CDR2 FQNNGV. This CDR3 is 16 amino acids long. The CDR3 sequence is CASSLWGQGNPDTQYF. Here the CDR3 DNA reads TGTGCCAGCAGCTTATGGGGACAGGGGAACCCAGATACGCAGTATTTT.

This clonotype appeared many times. J is TRBJ2-7 and V is TRBV29-1; D gene uncertain. The CDR3 length is 13 residues. The V gene lost 3 bases and the J gene lost 3 bases, with 12 bases spanning the gap. Germline assignment: CDR1 SQVTM and CDR2 ANQGSEA. Here the CDR3 DNA reads TGCAGCGTTGAGGCATCTCAGAGCTACGAGCAGTACTTC. Translation gives CSVEASQSYEQYF.

This chain connects TRBV12-5 to TRBJ2-4; D unresolved. CDR1 is LGHNT, CDR2 FRNRAP, per germline. The germline V and J ends were trimmed by 6 bases and 0 bases, with 12 bases remaining between them. The CDR3 spans 15 residues. Here the CDR3 reads CASGTADLAKNIQYF. The CDR3 bases are TGTGCTAGTGGGACCGCGGATCTAGCCAAAAACATTCAGTACTTC. Using reference TRBV12-5 and TRBJ2-4 for the parts outside the CDR3, the full variable domain is DARVTQTPRHKVTEMGQEVTMRCQPILGHNTVFWYRQTMMQGLELLAYFRNRAPLDDSGMPKDRFSAEMPDATLATLKIQPSEPRDSAVYFCASGTADLAKNIQYFGAGTRLSVL.

This clonotype was detected a few times. This rearrangement joins TRBV21-1 to TRBJ2-7; TRBD1 was called by the table and not checked on the DNA. TRBV21-1 is a pseudogene segment. This CDR3 region has 16 residues. CDR3 DNA: TGTGCCAGCCCTCGGGCGACAGGGAGGGATGCCTACGAGCAGTACGTC. This gives the protein CASPRATGRDAYEQYV.

This clonotype was seen repeatedly, ten times or more. The rearrangement links TRBV4-1 to TRBJ2-1; possible D gene TRBD1, 6 bases. Trimming cost V 4 bases and J 8 bases, with 18 bases left between them. CDR1 and CDR2 from the germline V gene are MGHRA and YSYEKL. The CDR3 length is 15 residues. CDR3 DNA sequence: TGCGCCAGCAGCCCTACTGGACCCAGGGGAGATGAGCAGTTCTTC. Protein sequence: CASSPTGPRGDEQFF.